Shown below are 10 T cell receptor beta chains from a single sample sequenced in a study of T-cell reconstitution after alpha-beta-depleted transplantation in children listed by TCRdb under 2016. The library was obtained by PCR. TCRdb records Illumina HiSeq 2500 as the sequencer. TCR library preparation used molecular barcoding, with unique molecular identifiers applied to normalize quantification of the TCRbeta repertoire. The public reads were reprocessed in TCRdb via fastp at Q25 and MiXCR, keeping in-frame beta chains. Entries that share a CDR3 protein sequence are merged under the most common genes and DNA. Recorded for this sample are around 600,000 distinct CDR3 sequences; about 10% of them occurred a single time. Of the sample, about 4.3% falls within the top ten clones. The sample in question was PBMCs from the stem cell graft donor, obtained from the stem cell graft. The receptor set was obtained from a human donor who donated a stem cell graft to a child with acute myeloid leukemia.

This clonotype was seen many times. The rearrangement links TRBV15 to TRBJ2-1; TRBD1 might be the D (6 bases). This CDR3 spans 12 amino acids. The germline V and J ends were trimmed by 8 bases and 5 bases, with 10 bases remaining between them. Germline assignment: CDR1 LNHNV and CDR2 YYDKDF (reference sequence). CDR3: CATEGDHNEQFF. In nucleotides, the CDR3 is TGTGCCACCGAGGGGGACCACAATGAGCAGTTCTTC.

This chain links TRBV5-1 with TRBJ2-7, with 8 bases fitting TRBD2. The V segment lost 0 bases and the J segment 9 bases; nucleotides outside the gene matches: 14. This CDR3 is 16 amino acids long. Germline V gene lookup returns CDR1 SGHRS and CDR2 YFSETQ. CDR3 sequence: CASSLVAGGGPLGQYF. The CDR3 region has the DNA TGCGCCAGCAGCTTGGTCGCGGGAGGTGGACCGCTCGGGCAGTACTTC. The full variable domain, with the rest looked up from reference TRBV5-1 and TRBJ2-7, is KAGVTQTPRYLIKTRGQQVTLSCSPISGHRSVSWYQQTPGQGLQFLFEYFSETQRNKGNFPGRFSGRQFSNSRSEMNVSTLELGDSALYLCASSLVAGGGPLGQYFGPGTRLTVT.

V gene TRBV4-2 combines with J gene TRBJ2-1; D ambiguous. V was shortened by 1 base and J by 6 bases, with 13 bases between the two germline ends. The CDR3 sequence is 15 residues long. Germline lookup yields CDR1 LGHNA and CDR2 YNFKEQ. In nucleotides, the CDR3 is TGTGCCAGCAGCCAAGTAGCATCACAGATCAATGAGCAGTTCTTC. Translated, it gives CASSQVASQINEQFF.

The rearrangement joins TRBV7-2 to TRBJ1-5, with D possibly TRBD1 on 6 matching bases. CDR1 is SGHTA, CDR2 FQGNSA, per germline. Trimming left V 1 base short and J 0 bases short, with 7 bases between. This CDR3 has 15 amino acids. The CDR3 region is CASSLGTVSNQPQHF. In DNA form, the CDR3 reads TGTGCCAGCAGCTTAGGGACAGTTAGCAATCAGCCCCAGCATTTT.

A few counts support this clonotype. V usage is TRBV7-2 and J usage is TRBJ2-1; D tentatively fits TRBD1 or TRBD2 (5 bases each). The germline gives CDR1 SGHTA, CDR2 FQGNSA. V lost 4 bases, J lost 10 bases, and 17 bases lay in between. The CDR3 has 14 residues. This chain's CDR3 is CASSSPGLGEEQFF. DNA of the CDR3: TGTGCCAGCAGCTCACCGGGGCTAGGTGAGGAGCAGTTCTTC.

The table lists this clonotype with many counts. This sequence joins TRBV6-2 or TRBV6-3 and TRBJ2-5; 8 nucleotides line up with TRBD2. V was clipped by 2 bases and J by 0 bases; unmatched bases: 2. Germline CDR1 is MNHEY and CDR2 is SVGEGT. This CDR3 has 15 amino acids. The CDR3 sequence: CASSYSGSDQETQYF. The CDR3 nucleotides are TGTGCCAGCAGTTACAGCGGGAGCGACCAAGAGACCCAGTACTTC.

The CDR3 DNA reads as TGCAGTGCTAGTAGCCTAGCGGGTTCCGACTCCTACGAGCAGTACTTC. Protein: CSASSLAGSDSYEQYF. This chain links TRBV20-1 with TRBJ2-7, with 8 bases fitting TRBD2. The trim removed 3 bases at V and 0 bases at J, leaving 10 bases unmatched. This CDR3 is built from 16 residues. Germline-derived CDR1 and CDR2 are DFQATT and SNEGSKA (reference sequence).

This clonotype was counted at least ten times. The chain recombines TRBV15 with TRBJ2-3; D is unresolved. V lost 1 base and J lost 2, with 7 bases in between. Per germline, CDR1 LNHNV and CDR2 YYDKDF (reference sequence). This CDR3 contains 14 residues. This CDR3 reads CATSRARNTDTQYF. CDR3 nucleotide sequence: TGTGCCACCAGCAGAGCCAGAAACACAGATACGCAGTATTTT.

This clonotype was seen only a few times. The chain is built from TRBV12-3 or TRBV12-4 and TRBJ2-2; D is ambiguous. The CDR3 sequence is 15 residues long. V lost 0 bases and J lost 5, with 10 bases in between. CDR3 region: CASSLALSATGELFF. CDR3 DNA sequence: TGTGCCAGCAGTTTAGCGCTATCCGCGACCGGGGAGCTGTTTTTT.

This clonotype was recorded at least ten times. J is TRBJ2-2 and V is TRBV6-5; D unresolved. The CDR3 is 13 amino acids. Trimming left V 4 bases short and J 7 bases short, with 10 bases between. Germline values: CDR1 MNHEY, CDR2 SVGAGI. This chain's CDR3 is CASSSLSRGELFF. The CDR3 DNA sequence: TGTGCCAGCAGTTCCCTCTCGCGCGGGGAGCTGTTTTTT.